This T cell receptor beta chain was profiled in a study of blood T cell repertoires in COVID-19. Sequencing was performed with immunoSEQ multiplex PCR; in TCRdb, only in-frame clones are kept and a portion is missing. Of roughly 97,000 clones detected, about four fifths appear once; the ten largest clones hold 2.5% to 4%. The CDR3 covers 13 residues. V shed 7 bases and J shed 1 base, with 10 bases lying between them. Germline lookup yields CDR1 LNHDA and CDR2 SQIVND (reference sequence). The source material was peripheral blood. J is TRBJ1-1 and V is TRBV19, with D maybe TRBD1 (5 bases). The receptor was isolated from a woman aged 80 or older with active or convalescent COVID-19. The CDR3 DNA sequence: TGTGCCAGTATTCCTACAGGGAACACTGAAGCTTTCTTT. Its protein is CASIPTGNTEAFF.